Given below is one TCR beta chain in context. This entry belongs to a study of blood T cell repertoires in COVID-19. V was pared by 3 bases and J by 8 bases, with 11 bases between. Per germline, CDR1 SEHNR and CDR2 FQNEAQ (reference sequence). CDR3 length: 13 amino acids. Clones were read by immunoSEQ multiplex PCR, and TCRdb kept only the in-frame ones, dropping some. The sample records 300,000 to 400,000 clones, 88% being singletons. Recruited during active infection, patients (from Seattle) were subsequently followed longitudinally. This sequence joins TRBV7-9 and TRBJ2-1; D perhaps matches TRBD1 (6 bases). The source of this sequence is an older woman with COVID-19, enrolled during active disease. Sequences were obtained from peripheral blood. The CDR3 loop reads CASSLDREDEQFF. The CDR3 bases are TGTGCCAGCAGCTTGGACAGAGAGGATGAGCAGTTCTTC.